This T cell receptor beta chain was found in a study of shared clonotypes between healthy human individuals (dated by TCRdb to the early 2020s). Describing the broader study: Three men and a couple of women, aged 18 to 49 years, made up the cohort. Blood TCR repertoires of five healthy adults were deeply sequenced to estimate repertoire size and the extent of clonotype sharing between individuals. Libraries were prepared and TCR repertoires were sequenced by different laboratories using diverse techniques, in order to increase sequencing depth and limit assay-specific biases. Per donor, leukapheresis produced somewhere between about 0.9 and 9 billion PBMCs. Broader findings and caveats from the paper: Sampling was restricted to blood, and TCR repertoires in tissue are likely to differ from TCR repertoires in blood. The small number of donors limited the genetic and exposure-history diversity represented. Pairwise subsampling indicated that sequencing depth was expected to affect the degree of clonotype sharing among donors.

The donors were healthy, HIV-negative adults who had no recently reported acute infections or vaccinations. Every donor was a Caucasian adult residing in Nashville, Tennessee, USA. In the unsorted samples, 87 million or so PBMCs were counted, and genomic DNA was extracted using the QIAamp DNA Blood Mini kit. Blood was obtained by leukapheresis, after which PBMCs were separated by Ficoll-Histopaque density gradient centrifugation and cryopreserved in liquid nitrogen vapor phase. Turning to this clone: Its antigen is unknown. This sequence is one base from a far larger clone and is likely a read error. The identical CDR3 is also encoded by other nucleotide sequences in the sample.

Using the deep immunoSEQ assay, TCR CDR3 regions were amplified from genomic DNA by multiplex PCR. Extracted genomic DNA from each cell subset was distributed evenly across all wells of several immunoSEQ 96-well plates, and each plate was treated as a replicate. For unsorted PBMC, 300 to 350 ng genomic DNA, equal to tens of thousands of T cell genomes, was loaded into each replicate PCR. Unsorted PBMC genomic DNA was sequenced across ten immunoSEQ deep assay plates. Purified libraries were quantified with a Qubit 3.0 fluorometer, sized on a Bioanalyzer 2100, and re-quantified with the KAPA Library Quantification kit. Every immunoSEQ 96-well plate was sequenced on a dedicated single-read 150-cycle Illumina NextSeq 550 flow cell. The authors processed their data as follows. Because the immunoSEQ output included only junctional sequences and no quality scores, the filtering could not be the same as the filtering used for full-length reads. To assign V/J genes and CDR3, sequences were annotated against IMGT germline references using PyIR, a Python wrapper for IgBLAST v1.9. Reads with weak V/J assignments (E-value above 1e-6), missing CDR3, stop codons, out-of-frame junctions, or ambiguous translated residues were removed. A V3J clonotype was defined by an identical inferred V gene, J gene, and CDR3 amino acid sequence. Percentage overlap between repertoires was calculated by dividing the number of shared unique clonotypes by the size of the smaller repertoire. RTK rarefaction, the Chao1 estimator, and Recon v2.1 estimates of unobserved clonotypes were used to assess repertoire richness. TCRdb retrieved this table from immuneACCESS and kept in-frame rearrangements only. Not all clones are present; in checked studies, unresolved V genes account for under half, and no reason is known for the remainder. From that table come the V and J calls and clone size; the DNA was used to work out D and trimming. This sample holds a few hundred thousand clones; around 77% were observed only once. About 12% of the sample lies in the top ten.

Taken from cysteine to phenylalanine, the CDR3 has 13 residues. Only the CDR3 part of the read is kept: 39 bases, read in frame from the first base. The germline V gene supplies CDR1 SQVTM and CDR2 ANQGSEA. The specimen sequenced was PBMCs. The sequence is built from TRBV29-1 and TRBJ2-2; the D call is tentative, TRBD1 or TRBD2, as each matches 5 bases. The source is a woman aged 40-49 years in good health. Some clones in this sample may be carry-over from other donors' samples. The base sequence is TGCAGCGTTGACAGGGCTGGGACCGGGGAGCTATTTTTT. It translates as CSVDRAGTGELFF.